The present TCR beta chain was sequenced within a study of T-cell memory formation after mild COVID-19 (dated by TCRdb to the early 2020s). Notes on the research overall: TCR sequence clusters from the two donors were largely donor specific. The cohort comprised two young, previously healthy adult volunteers, one female and one male. In two donors, T-cell clones that expanded and contracted after mild COVID-19 were tracked by sequencing TCRalpha and TCRbeta repertoires over time.

This clonotype was seen a few times. The antigen it recognizes is unknown. It has no much larger one-base neighbor in the sample; base qualities were not kept. The sample was run on an Illumina NovaSeq 6000. cDNA libraries for TCRalpha and TCRbeta were prepared by 5'RACE using constant-segment primers, with sample barcodes and unique molecular identifiers added. Trizol reagent was used to extract RNA from every sample. Libraries were amplified in two PCR steps, with a second sample barcode and Illumina TruSeq adapters added in the second step. Sequencing of the libraries was done on an Illumina NovaSeq, producing 2 x 150 bp paired-end reads. Processing in the source paper ran as follows. With migec v1.2.7, reads were demultiplexed and then collapsed into UMI-guided consensus sequences. Using mixcr v2.1.11, the UMI consensuses were aligned to TRA and TRB V and J templates and assembled into clonotypes. A clonotype was counted as expanded or contracted only if both edgeR and NoisET called the change significant, with noise models trained on biological replicates. For edgeR calls, a false discovery rate-adjusted p below 0.01 and a log2 fold-change threshold of 1 were applied. As an exploratory analysis of dynamics, max-normalized trajectories of the 1000 most abundant clonotypes were examined with PCA combined with hierarchical clustering. Separately sequenced CD4+ and CD8+ repertoires were used to assign the CD4 or CD8 phenotype of responding clones. TCRdb reprocessed the public reads (quality trimming at Q25 with fastp, clone calling with MiXCR) and kept in-frame beta chains. Entries are consolidated by CDR3 protein sequence, retaining the most common genes and DNA. The V and J calls and clone size come from TCRdb's table, not from the authors' own analysis. In this sample the table shows some 320,000 distinct CDR3 sequences, around 15% of which occur a single time. The ten top clones hold 21% of the sample.

Its CDR3 holds 17 amino acids, cysteine through phenylalanine. Only the CDR3 DNA is retained, 51 bases long and in frame from the first base. Trimming takes 2 bases off V and 3 bases off J; junction bases not matched to a gene: 11. CDR1 MNHEY and CDR2 SVGEGT were looked up in the germline V gene. Ficoll-Paque density gradient centrifugation was the method used to isolate PBMCs. General findings and caveats noted by the study authors: Clones contracting from day 15 to 85 had balanced CD4/CD8 phenotypes, while a second wave expanding from day 15 to 37 was biased towards CD4+. SARS-CoV-2 specificity of the second-wave clones peaking on day 37 was not confirmed. The study covered only a couple of mild cases, and larger cohorts including severe cases with pre-infection samples were considered necessary. Contracting CD4+ clones were found mainly in CM and EM memory subsets, while CD8+ clones were enriched in EMRA. Some responding clones were detected in pre-infection memory, suggesting pre-existing cross-reactive memory T cells joined the SARS-CoV-2 response.

The sequence joins TRBV6-2 or TRBV6-3 to TRBJ2-5, with 8 central nucleotides matching TRBD2. The source material was PBMCs or a T cell subset sorted from them (not recorded which). This TCR derives from a man between 18 and 35 years old who had mild COVID-19 (a few samples of this study predate the infection). The sample titles of this study are shuffled in the database, so cell type and time point are left out; the donor was told from shared clones. The CDR3 corresponds to CASSYKTSVGAEETQYF. In nucleotides, the sequence is TGTGCCAGCAGTTACAAGACTAGCGTGGGGGCGGAAGAGACCCAGTACTTC.